The 23 T cell receptor beta chains reported below all come from one sample, sequenced in a study of glioma-infiltrating T cells after dendritic cell vaccination. The data were produced by immunoSEQ multiplex PCR, yet TCRdb's version contains in-frame clones alone and is incomplete. The sample contains tens of thousands of clones, 87% of which appear only once. Time point defined: after dendritic cell vaccination, including at tumor progression/relapse. The sequences come from blood, collected after dendritic cell vaccination. Receptor source: a human donor with glioblastoma.

The chain uses TRBV27 and TRBJ2-1; 14 nucleotides agree with TRBD2. Germline V gene sequence: CDR1 MNHEY, CDR2 SMNVEV (reference sequence). The CDR3 extends over 16 amino acids. J was trimmed by 8 bases and V by 0 bases; bases with no gene match: 3. The DNA for the CDR3 is TGTGCCAGCAGTTTATCGGGGACTAGCGGGAGCGATGAGCAGTTCTTC. As protein: CASSLSGTSGSDEQFF.

The genes are TRBV30 and TRBJ1-1, with 7 bases matching TRBD1. The germline CDR1 and CDR2 sequences are GTSNPN and SVGIG (reference sequence). The J segment lost 2 bases and the V segment lost 2 bases, leaving 8 bases of the junction unmatched. This CDR3 is built from 15 residues. CDR3 protein: CAWSPGTAPNTEAFF. The CDR3 nucleotides read TGTGCCTGGAGTCCAGGGACAGCCCCTAACACTGAAGCTTTCTTT.

CDR3 coding DNA: TGCGCCAGCAGCTTGGAGGGGACAGGGGATGAAAAACTGTTTTTT. It yields the protein CASSLEGTGDEKLFF. The chain combines TRBV5-1 with TRBJ1-4, with 10 bases that match TRBD1. The CDR3 contains 15 residues. V trimming: 0 bases; J trimming: 6 bases; junction bases outside the gene matches: 2. CDR1 and CDR2 from the germline V gene are SGHRS and YFSETQ.

The rearrangement links TRBV7-9 to TRBJ2-7; tentatively, D is TRBD2 (6 bases). Germline CDR1 SEHNR, CDR2 FQNEAQ (reference sequence). The CDR3 has 12 amino acids. Trimming shortened V by 2 bases and J by 7 bases, and 9 bases separated the two germline ends. The chain's CDR3 is CASSLLRGEQYF. CDR3 DNA: TGTGCCAGCAGCTTATTACGGGGGGAGCAGTACTTC.

The CDR3 sequence is CSVGQGAFGEQFF. CDR3 sequence (DNA): TGCAGCGTTGGACAGGGGGCATTTGGTGAGCAGTTCTTC. J is TRBJ2-1 and V is TRBV29-1; 10 bases are shared with TRBD1. J lost 9 bases, V lost 4 bases, and 6 bases had no gene match. The CDR3 is made up of 13 amino acids. Per germline, CDR1 SQVTM and CDR2 ANQGSEA.

The rearrangement uses TRBV4-1 and TRBJ1-5, with 8 bases that match TRBD1. This CDR3 is built from 18 residues. Looked up from germline, CDR1 is MGHRA and CDR2 is YSYEKL. V lost 4 bases and J lost 1; bases outside the gene matches: 12. CDR3 protein: CASSLGQGIGTSNQPQHF. CDR3 nucleotide sequence: TGCGCCAGCAGCCTCGGACAGGGAATAGGTACAAGCAATCAGCCCCAGCATTTT.

CDR3 in amino acids: CASSQTSVDYNEQFF. The DNA of the CDR3 is TGTGCCAGCAGTCAGACTAGCGTGGACTACAATGAGCAGTTCTTC. J is TRBJ2-1 and V is TRBV6-6, with TRBD2 matching over 8 bases. V shed 5 bases and J 3 bases; nucleotides not matched to a gene: 6. The germline V gene encodes CDR1 MNHNY and CDR2 SVGAGI (reference sequence). The CDR3 extends over 15 amino acids.

The chain combines TRBV7-2 with TRBJ1-3; 9 bases align to TRBD1. The CDR3 extends over 14 amino acids. Losses at the gene ends were 5 bases for V and 7 bases for J; bases not matched to a gene: 6. Per the germline V gene, CDR1 is SGHTA and CDR2 is FQGNSA. This chain's CDR3 is CASSQYRGRNTIYF. The CDR3 nucleotides are TGTGCCAGCAGCCAATACAGGGGGCGGAACACCATATATTTT.

The chain uses TRBV11-3 and TRBJ1-5; TRBD1 matches 8 bases. V lost 5 bases to trimming and J lost 2 bases; unmatched junction nucleotides: 5. CDR1 and CDR2 from the germline V gene are SGHNT and YENEEA. The CDR3 runs 15 residues. CDR3 in amino acids: CASSLEGQGNQPQHF. The CDR3 DNA sequence: TGTGCCAGCAGCCTGGAGGGACAGGGCAATCAGCCCCAGCATTTT.

The rearrangement links TRBV7-9 to TRBJ2-5; 7 nucleotides align to TRBD2. The DNA end favors TRBJ2-7, so the J call may be wrong. The CDR3 length is 12 residues. CDR1 is SEHNR and CDR2 is FQNEAQ in the germline V gene (reference sequence). CDR3 bases: TGTGCCAGCAACTACGGGGGGTACGAGCAGTACTTC. The encoded protein is CASNYGGYEQYF.

This chain uses TRBV29-1 with TRBJ1-3, with D unclear. The CDR3 consists of 15 residues. V gave up 4 bases and J gave up 0 bases, with 13 bases separating them. The V gene's germline CDR1 is SQVTM and CDR2 ANQGSEA. The CDR3, as DNA: TGCAGCGTTGTTGACTCCTTCCTCTCTGGAAACACCATATATTTT. It is translated as CSVVDSFLSGNTIYF. Together with reference TRBV29-1 and TRBJ1-3, the CDR3 gives the full variable domain: SAVISQKPSRDICQRGTSLTIQCQVDSQVTMMFWYRQQPGQSLTLIATANQGSEATYESGFVIDKFPISRPNLTFSTLTVSNMSPEDSSIYLCSVVDSFLSGNTIYFGEGSWLTVV.

The chain carries TRBV15 and TRBJ2-1; a weak D match, TRBD2 (6 bases). The V gene lost 0 bases and the J gene lost 5 bases, with 14 bases spanning the gap. The CDR3 runs to 16 residues. Germline CDR1 reads LNHNV; CDR2 reads YYDKDF (reference sequence). The CDR3 loop reads CATSREPGVGNNEQFF. CDR3 coding DNA: TGTGCCACCAGCAGAGAACCGGGGGTGGGGAACAATGAGCAGTTCTTC. The whole variable domain, remainder taken from reference TRBV15 and TRBJ2-1, is DAMVIQNPRYQVTQFGKPVTLSCSQTLNHNVMYWYQQKSSQAPKLLFHYYDKDFNNEADTPDNFQSRRPNTSFCFLDIRSPGLGDTAMYLCATSREPGVGNNEQFFGPGTRLTVL.

V gene TRBV6-5 combines with J gene TRBJ1-5, with unresolved D. CDR3 length equals 14 residues. Germline values: CDR1 MNHEY, CDR2 SVGAGI. V shed 7 bases and J shed 2 bases, with 12 bases lying between them. The CDR3 DNA reads as TGTGCCAGCATGAGCGGGTCCGGCAATCAGCCCCAGCATTTT. Amino acid sequence: CASMSGSGNQPQHF.

The chain joins TRBV7-6 to TRBJ2-2; 8 bases match TRBD1. Germline CDR1 is SGHVS and CDR2 is FNYEAQ. The CDR3 runs to 13 residues. With V trimmed by 10 bases and J by 6 bases, 7 bases remained unmatched. CDR3 residues: CAIGQGGAGELFF. The CDR3 bases are TGTGCCATCGGACAGGGCGGGGCCGGGGAGCTGTTTTTT.

The V call is TRBV28, the J call TRBJ1-3; D unresolved. This CDR3 spans 13 amino acids. The germline V and J ends were trimmed by 7 bases and 4 bases, with 11 bases remaining between them. Germline V gives CDR1 MDHEN, CDR2 SYDVKM. The CDR3 sequence: CASTYPLGNTIYF. CDR3 nucleotides: TGTGCCAGCACCTACCCGCTGGGAAACACCATATATTTT.

The genes are TRBV7-9 and TRBJ1-2; TRBD1 matches at 9 bases. V was pared by 1 base and J by 4 bases, with 4 bases of the junction left unmatched. Germline CDR1 SEHNR, CDR2 FQNEAQ (reference sequence). The CDR3 sequence is 15 residues long. Written as DNA, the CDR3 is TGTGCCAGCAGCTTAGGACAGGGGGACCTCTATGGCTACACCTTC. It encodes CASSLGQGDLYGYTF.

The chain is built from TRBV9 and TRBJ2-7; TRBD1 is a possible D gene (6 bases). This CDR3 contains 13 residues. V was clipped by 4 bases and J by 2 bases, with 10 bases between them. The V gene's germline CDR1 is SGDLS and CDR2 YYNGEE. CDR3 region: CASSPTGPYEQYF. DNA for the CDR3: TGTGCCAGCAGCCCGACAGGCCCCTACGAGCAGTACTTC.

The chain carries TRBV19 and TRBJ2-7; 7 bases line up with TRBD1. Looked up from germline, CDR1 is LNHDA and CDR2 is SQIVND (reference sequence). V lost 3 bases and J lost 2; bases outside the gene matches: 4. The CDR3 extends over 14 amino acids. As DNA, the CDR3 is TGTGCCAGTAGTATCGGGACAGAAGCCTACGAGCAGTACTTC. Amino acids: CASSIGTEAYEQYF.

The chain has TRBV6-5 and TRBJ1-3; D is undetermined. Germline V gives CDR1 MNHEY, CDR2 SVGAGI. The germline V and J ends were trimmed by 0 bases and 3 bases, with 9 bases remaining between them. This CDR3 has 15 residues. This CDR3 reads CASSYSSGSGNTIYF. CDR3 in DNA: TGTGCCAGCAGTTACTCGTCGGGGAGTGGAAACACCATATATTTT.

The CDR3 loop is CASTTPGAPHEQFF. The CDR3 DNA sequence: TGTGCCAGCACCACCCCGGGAGCCCCCCATGAGCAGTTCTTC. V is TRBV12-1 and J is TRBJ2-1; the table gives TRBD2 as D, unverified against the DNA. TRBV12-1 is a documented pseudogene. This CDR3 has 14 residues.

The chain is built from TRBV7-9 and TRBJ2-1; tentative D call: TRBD1 (6 bases). CDR1 is SEHNR, CDR2 FQNEAQ, per germline (reference sequence). Deletions cut 6 bases from V and 4 bases from J, with 10 bases between. The CDR3 covers 13 residues. The CDR3 DNA sequence: TGTGCCAGCAGTCGGGACAATTACAATGAGCAGTTCTTC. Translating it yields CASSRDNYNEQFF.

The V gene is TRBV15, the J gene TRBJ1-6, with 9 bases fitting TRBD1. The germline V gene has CDR1 LNHNV and CDR2 YYDKDF (reference sequence). With V trimmed by 3 bases and J by 7 bases, 4 bases remained unmatched. The length of the CDR3 is 15 residues. CDR3 sequence: CATSRTGTGNSPLHF. The CDR3 DNA sequence: TGTGCCACCAGCAGGACCGGGACAGGGAATTCACCCCTCCACTTT.

V usage is TRBV2 and J usage is TRBJ1-5; 9 positions match TRBD1. V was pared by 6 bases and J by 4 bases, with 7 bases of the junction left unmatched. Germline V gives CDR1 SNHLY, CDR2 FYNNEI. This CDR3 has 15 amino acids. CDR3 DNA sequence: TGTGCCAGCAGCAGGACAGGGGTTGGGAATCAGCCCCAGCATTTT. Its translation is CASSRTGVGNQPQHF.